Listed here are 14 T cell receptor beta chains from one sample, sequenced in a study of OX40 agonist ivuxolimab in advanced cancers. Clones were read by immunoSEQ multiplex PCR, and TCRdb kept only the in-frame ones, dropping some. The profile shows approximately 67,000 clones, 80% of them singletons. The specimen comprised CD4+ or CD8+ T cells sorted from blood, sampled in a trial of the OX40 agonist ivuxolimab. These receptors came from an adult with an advanced solid tumor such as melanoma, head and neck, liver or kidney cancer.

This clone was observed a single time. This rearrangement joins TRBV9 to TRBJ2-7; 8 bases fit TRBD2. Germline CDR1 reads SGDLS; CDR2 reads YYNGEE. The CDR3 runs to 16 residues. Losses at the gene ends were 3 bases for V and 5 bases for J; bases not matched to a gene: 13. CDR3 DNA: TGTGCCAGCAGCGCAGACGCCGGGACTAGAAGTAACGAGCAGTACTTC. Protein product: CASSADAGTRSNEQYF.

This clone was observed a handful of times. J is TRBJ2-1 and V is TRBV19; 12 positions agree with TRBD2. The length of the CDR3 is 16 residues. Germline V CDR1 and CDR2: LNHDA, SQIVND (reference sequence). V dropped 5 bases and J dropped 7; count of bases not matched to a gene: 9. CDR3 residues: CASSSEGLAGWNEQFF. CDR3 nucleotides: TGTGCCAGTAGTTCCGAGGGACTAGCGGGTTGGAATGAGCAGTTCTTC.

This rearrangement joins TRBV11-2 to TRBJ1-2; 7 nucleotides line up with TRBD1. The CDR3 is made up of 13 amino acids. Germline V CDR1 and CDR2: SGHAT, FQNNGV. V gave up 4 bases and J gave up 5 bases; unmatched junction bases: 4. The CDR3 loop is CASSSDRFYGYTF. CDR3 nucleotide sequence: TGTGCCAGCAGCTCGGACAGGTTTTATGGCTACACCTTC.

The chain combines TRBV5-1 with TRBJ2-2; D might be TRBD1 (6 bases). Per the germline V gene, CDR1 is SGHRS and CDR2 is YFSETQ. V lost 1 base to trimming and J lost 4 bases, with 17 bases between them. The CDR3 extends over 17 amino acids. CDR3 sequence: CASSLLNPTGATGELFF. The CDR3 DNA sequence: TGCGCCAGCAGCTTGTTAAACCCGACAGGAGCCACCGGGGAGCTGTTTTTT.

The gene calls are TRBV5-4 and TRBJ2-5; the match to TRBD2 covers 10 bases. The CDR3 consists of 14 residues. Germline V CDR1 and CDR2: SGHNT, YYREEE (reference sequence). The trim removed 4 bases at V and 5 bases at J, leaving 5 bases unmatched. This CDR3 reads CASSPGTSAETQYF. CDR3 bases: TGTGCCAGCAGCCCTGGGACTAGCGCTGAGACCCAGTACTTC.

The chain has TRBV2 and TRBJ1-2; D is undetermined. Germline V gene sequence: CDR1 SNHLY, CDR2 FYNNEI. The CDR3 loop spans 14 amino acids. Trimming removed 1 base at V and 6 bases at J, with 12 bases between. The DNA of the CDR3 is TGTGCCAGCAGTGAAGAACGGGGTTCCAATGGCTACACCTTC. Amino acid sequence: CASSEERGSNGYTF.

V usage is TRBV10-2 and J usage is TRBJ1-2; 8 bases match TRBD1. Germline CDR1 and CDR2: WSHSY and SAAADI. This CDR3 has 16 residues. Germline trimming cut 1 base from V and 3 bases from J; bases unmatched to any gene: 7. CDR3 DNA: TGCGCCAGCAGTGAGTTCCACCGACAGGGGTACTATGGCTACACCTTC. This gives the protein CASSEFHRQGYYGYTF.

The chain uses TRBV30 and TRBJ1-2; the D gene is possibly TRBD1 (5 bases). This CDR3 contains 13 residues. Trimming pared 6 bases from V and 2 bases from J, leaving 13 bases between. From germline, CDR1 is GTSNPN and CDR2 SVGIG (reference sequence). CDR3 sequence reads: CACRREPNYGYTF. The CDR3 nucleotides read TGTGCCTGCCGCAGGGAGCCGAACTATGGCTACACCTTC.

The chain links TRBV19 to TRBJ1-2; TRBD1 aligns across 10 bases. This CDR3 spans 13 amino acids. Germline CDR1 is LNHDA and CDR2 is SQIVND (reference sequence). V was pared by 3 bases and J by 7 bases, with 2 bases of the junction left unmatched. CDR3 sequence reads: CASSMTGGSGYTF. The CDR3 DNA sequence: TGTGCCAGTAGTATGACAGGGGGCAGTGGCTACACCTTC.

The V gene is TRBV20-1, the J gene TRBJ2-5, with D uncertain. The germline V and J ends were trimmed by 6 bases and 4 bases, with 9 bases remaining between them. Per the germline V gene, CDR1 is DFQATT and CDR2 is SNEGSKA (reference sequence). This CDR3 spans 11 amino acids. Here the CDR3 reads CSAVLGETQYF. Written as DNA, the CDR3 is TGCAGTGCAGTCCTGGGAGAGACCCAGTACTTC.

The rearrangement links TRBV10-3 to TRBJ1-5; 8 nucleotides agree with TRBD1. The CDR3 has 16 residues. The V and J ends lost 4 bases and 7 bases, in that order; junction bases with no gene match: 12. The germline gives CDR1 ENHRY, CDR2 SYGVKD. The CDR3 region is CAISGGTGIMKQPQHF. The DNA for the CDR3 is TGTGCCATCAGTGGAGGGACAGGTATAATGAAACAGCCCCAGCATTTT.

The J gene is TRBJ2-3, the V gene TRBV7-8; D is unresolved. Trimming pared 3 bases from V and 5 bases from J, leaving 12 bases between. The CDR3 sequence is 14 residues long. Germline CDR1 is SGHVS and CDR2 is FQNEAQ. The CDR3 nucleotides are TGTGCCAGCAGCTTTGACGCGCGCCGAGATACGCAGTATTTT. Amino acids: CASSFDARRDTQYF.

V gene TRBV28 combines with J gene TRBJ2-3; D perhaps matches TRBD1 (5 bases). Trimming pared 6 bases from V and 0 bases from J, leaving 7 bases between. Germline loops: CDR1 MDHEN, CDR2 SYDVKM. This CDR3 spans 13 amino acids. This CDR3 is CASSKGSTDTQYF. CDR3 DNA: TGTGCCAGCAGCAAGGGGAGCACAGATACGCAGTATTTT.

The V call is TRBV6-6, the J call TRBJ1-5; D is uncertain. V lost 2 bases and J 5 bases, leaving 10 bases between the germline ends. Germline lookup yields CDR1 MNHNY and CDR2 SVGAGI (reference sequence). The CDR3 contains 14 residues. CDR3 amino acids: CASSYGGFHQPQHF. The CDR3 nucleotides are TGTGCCAGCAGTTACGGTGGTTTTCATCAGCCCCAGCATTTT.